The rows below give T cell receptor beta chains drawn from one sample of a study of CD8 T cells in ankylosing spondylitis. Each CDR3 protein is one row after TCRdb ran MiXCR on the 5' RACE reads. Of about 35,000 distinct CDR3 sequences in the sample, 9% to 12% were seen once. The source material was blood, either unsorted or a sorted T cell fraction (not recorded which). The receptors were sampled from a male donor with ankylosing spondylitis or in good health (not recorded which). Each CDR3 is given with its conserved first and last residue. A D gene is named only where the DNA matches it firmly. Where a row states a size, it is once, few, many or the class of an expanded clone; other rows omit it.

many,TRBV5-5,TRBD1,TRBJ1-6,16,CASSLFGTGGHSPLHF,TGTGCCAGCAGCTTGTTCGGGACAGGGGGACATTCACCCCTCCACTTT
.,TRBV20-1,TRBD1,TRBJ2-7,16,CSARTTGADVFYEQYF,TGCAGTGCTAGAACGACAGGGGCCGATGTTTTCTACGAGCAGTACTTC
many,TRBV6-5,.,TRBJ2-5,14,CASSSSVRKQTQYF,TGTGCCAGCAGTTCATCGGTTCGGAAACAGACCCAGTACTTC
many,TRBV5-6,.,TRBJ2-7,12,CASSLEVYEQYF,TGTGCCAGCAGCTTGGAGGTCTACGAGCAGTACTTC
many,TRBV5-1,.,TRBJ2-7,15,CASSMGGTGLYEQYF,TGCGCCAGCAGCATGGGAGGGACAGGTCTCTACGAGCAGTACTTC
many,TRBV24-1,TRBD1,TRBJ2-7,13,CATSDLTTGRQYF,TGTGCCACCAGTGATTTGACGACAGGGCGGCAGTACTTC
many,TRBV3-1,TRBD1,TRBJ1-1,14,CASSQGQGISEAFF,TGTGCCAGCAGCCAAGGACAGGGGATATCTGAAGCTTTCTTT
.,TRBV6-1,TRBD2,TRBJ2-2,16,CASSPSGRVNTGELFF,TGTGCCAGCAGTCCCAGCGGGAGGGTGAACACCGGGGAGCTGTTTTTT
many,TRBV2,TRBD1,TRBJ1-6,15,CASVKQGALNSPLHF,TGTGCCAGCGTAAAACAGGGGGCTTTGAATTCACCCCTCCACTTT
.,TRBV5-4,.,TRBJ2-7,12,CASSHDDGTQYF,TGTGCCAGCAGCCACGACGACGGCACACAGTACTTC
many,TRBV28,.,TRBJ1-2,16,CASTSSGSDPNYGYTF,TGTGCCAGCACCAGCTCCGGGAGCGACCCTAACTATGGCTACACCTTC
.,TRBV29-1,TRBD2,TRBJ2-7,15,CSVEVVAGETYEQYF,TGCAGCGTTGAAGTTGTAGCGGGAGAGACCTACGAGCAGTACTTC
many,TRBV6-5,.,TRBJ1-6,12,CASRIGNSPLHF,TGTGCCAGCAGGATCGGAAATTCACCCCTCCACTTT
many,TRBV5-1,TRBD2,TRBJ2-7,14,CASSLGTSSYEQYF,TGCGCCAGCAGCTTGGGGACTAGCAGCTACGAGCAGTACTTC
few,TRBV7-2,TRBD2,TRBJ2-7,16,CASSLVPAGGSSEQYF,TGTGCCAGCAGCTTAGTCCCAGCGGGAGGTTCGTCCGAGCAGTACTTC
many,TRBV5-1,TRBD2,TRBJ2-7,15,CASSPEGGRTFEQYF,TGCGCCAGCAGTCCCGAGGGAGGGAGGACTTTCGAGCAGTACTTC
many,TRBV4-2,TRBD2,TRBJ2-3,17,CASSQDGTSGSTDTQYF,TGTGCCAGCAGCCAAGATGGGACTAGCGGGAGCACAGATACGCAGTATTTT
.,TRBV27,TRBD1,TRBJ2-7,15,CASSFGQGAIYEQYF,TGTGCCAGCAGTTTCGGACAGGGGGCCATATACGAGCAGTACTTC
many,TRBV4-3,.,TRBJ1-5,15,CASSQEYASGSPQHF,TGCGCCAGCAGCCAAGAGTATGCTTCAGGGTCGCCCCAGCATTTT
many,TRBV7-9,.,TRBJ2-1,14,CASSLGTGYNEQFF,TGTGCCAGCAGCTTAGGGACCGGCTACAATGAGCAGTTCTTC
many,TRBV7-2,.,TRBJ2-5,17,CASSPFGVAEGLETQYF,TGTGCCAGCAGCCCCTTCGGCGTAGCGGAGGGACTAGAGACCCAGTACTTC
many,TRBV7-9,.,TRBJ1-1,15,CASTLEVGEDTEAFF,TGTGCCAGCACCCTTGAGGTGGGCGAAGACACTGAAGCTTTCTTT
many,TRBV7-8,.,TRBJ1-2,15,CASSSTQGMGYGYTF,TGTGCCAGCAGTTCGACCCAGGGGATGGGCTATGGCTACACCTTC
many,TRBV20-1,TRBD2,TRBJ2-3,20,CSASSGWGLAGVGGTDTQYF,TGCAGTGCTAGTTCGGGGTGGGGACTAGCGGGAGTTGGGGGCACAGATACGCAGTATTTT
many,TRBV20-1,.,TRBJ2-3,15,CSARDRVAPTDTQYF,TGCAGTGCTAGAGATCGGGTAGCACCCACAGATACGCAGTATTTT
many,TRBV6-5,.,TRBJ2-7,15,CASSYGQIHSYEQYF,TGTGCCAGCAGTTACGGGCAAATCCACTCCTACGAGCAGTACTTC
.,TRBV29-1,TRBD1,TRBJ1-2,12,CSAGQGLGGYTF,TGCAGCGCGGGACAGGGGCTCGGCGGCTACACCTTC
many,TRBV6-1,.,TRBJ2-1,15,CATLRSGASYNEQFF,TGTGCCACCCTGCGATCTGGAGCGTCCTACAATGAGCAGTTCTTC
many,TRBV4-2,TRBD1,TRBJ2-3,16,CASSQWGQGYTDTQYF,TGTGCCAGCAGCCAGTGGGGACAGGGCTACACAGATACGCAGTATTTT
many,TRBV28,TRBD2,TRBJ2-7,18,CASNPLAGGPRSSYEQYF,TGTGCCAGCAACCCCCTAGCGGGAGGCCCCCGAAGCTCCTACGAGCAGTACTTC
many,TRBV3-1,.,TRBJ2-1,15,CASSQDTGRYNEQFF,TGTGCCAGCAGCCAAGATACAGGAAGATACAATGAGCAGTTCTTC
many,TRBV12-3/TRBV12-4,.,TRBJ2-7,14,CASSLAGATYEQYF,TGTGCCAGCAGTTTAGCCGGAGCAACCTACGAGCAGTACTTC
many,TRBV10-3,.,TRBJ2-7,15,CAISEVVRAGNEQYF,TGTGCCATCAGTGAAGTGGTGAGGGCCGGCAACGAGCAGTACTTC
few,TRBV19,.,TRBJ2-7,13,CASSSQRSYEQYF,TGTGCCAGTTCCAGCCAACGCTCCTACGAGCAGTACTTC
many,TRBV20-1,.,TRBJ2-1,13,CSAGTSEWDEQFF,TGCAGTGCCGGAACTTCCGAGTGGGATGAGCAGTTCTTC
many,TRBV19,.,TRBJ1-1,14,CASRWGSMNTEAFF,TGTGCCAGTAGGTGGGGCAGCATGAACACTGAAGCTTTCTTT
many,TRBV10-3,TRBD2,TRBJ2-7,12,CATRDYSYEQYF,TGTGCCACTCGGGACTACTCCTACGAGCAGTACTTC
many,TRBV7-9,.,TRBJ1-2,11,CASTRQYGYTF,TGTGCCAGCACCCGACAGTATGGCTACACCTTC
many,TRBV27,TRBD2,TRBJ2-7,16,CASSTRLAGIIYEQYF,TGTGCCAGCAGTACCAGACTAGCGGGAATAATTTACGAGCAGTACTTC
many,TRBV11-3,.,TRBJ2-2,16,CASSFITGSNTGELFF,TGTGCCAGCAGCTTCATCACGGGATCGAACACCGGGGAGCTGTTTTTT
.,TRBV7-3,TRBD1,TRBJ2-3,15,CASSSGQLERDTQSF,TGTGCCAGCAGCTCGGGACAGCTAGAGAGGGATACACAGTCTTTT
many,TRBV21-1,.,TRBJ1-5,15,CASSKVGGGNQPQHF,.
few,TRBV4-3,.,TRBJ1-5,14,CASSQELINQPQHF,TGCGCCAGCAGCCAAGAACTCATCAATCAGCCCCAGCATTTT
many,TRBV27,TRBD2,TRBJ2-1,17,CASSFGTSGRWGNEQFF,TGTGCCAGCAGTTTTGGGACTAGCGGGAGGTGGGGAAATGAGCAGTTCTTC